The rows below give T cell receptor beta chains drawn from one sample of a study of persistence of HIV-infected CD4 T cells. TCRdb's copy holds only in-frame clones and misses some; the assay was immunoSEQ multiplex PCR. The sample shows 19,000 or so clones, about 62% of them seen only once. Their antigens remain unidentified. Here the sequenced sample was CD4+ T cells sorted from PBMCs after approximately 18-hour stimulation, taken from a patient who received antiretroviral therapy. These receptors were taken from an adult woman with HIV who was CMV-seropositive. The CDR3 runs from the conserved cysteine through the conserved F or W.

v_call	j_call	cdr3_aa
TRBV24-1	TRBJ2-2	CATSGMAGGTGELFF
TRBV10-3	TRBJ2-7	CAISAQPFYEQYF
TRBV2	TRBJ2-3	CASSEASVAGYTDTQYF
TRBV6-6	TRBJ1-4	CASSQNEKLFF
TRBV30	TRBJ1-1	CAWRGDEVGEAFF
TRBV24-1	TRBJ1-5	CATSEGSRGYQPQHF
TRBV29-1	TRBJ1-4	CSVEEGGAGEKLFF
TRBV5-4	TRBJ2-2	CASSLVQSNTGELFF
TRBV2	TRBJ2-1	CASSERWGIYNEQFF
TRBV6-5	TRBJ1-5	CASSLGQGFGQPQHF
TRBV5-1	TRBJ1-1	CASSLEGARKTEAFF
TRBV29-1	TRBJ2-7	CSVKQGRTYEQYF
TRBV10-2	TRBJ2-1	CASRVAGGADEQFF
TRBV7-2	TRBJ1-3	CASSRDRLGGNTIYF
TRBV9	TRBJ1-3	CASSALMGSGNTIYF
TRBV6-6	TRBJ2-1	CASSYSTSGVDEQFF
TRBV6-1	TRBJ1-2	CASSERPASYGYTF
TRBV10-1	TRBJ1-1	CATKLDNYTEAFF
TRBV7-9	TRBJ1-3	CASSLDSYSGNTIYF
TRBV6-5	TRBJ2-2	CASSYGGHTGELFF
TRBV2	TRBJ1-1	CASSGQTNTEAFF
TRBV5-6	TRBJ1-2	CASSLTQGIGGYTF
TRBV30	TRBJ2-1	CAWSGTSGAAGFF
TRBV2	TRBJ1-1	CASSEQRGGTEAFF
TRBV6-1	TRBJ1-1	CASSAGTSRTEAFF
TRBV20-1	TRBJ2-1	CSASYGRGVEQFF
TRBV10-3	TRBJ2-3	CAISGGQFGTDTQYF
TRBV5-1	TRBJ2-5	CASSTLGTPQETQYF
TRBV5-4	TRBJ1-2	CASTLTGVRGYTF
TRBV19	TRBJ1-5	CASETTAYSNQPQHF
TRBV4-2	TRBJ1-2	CASSQDYRGGPNYGYTF
TRBV5-4	TRBJ2-3	CASSFGGTDTQYF
TRBV27	TRBJ1-5	CASSGGILGNQPQHF
TRBV5-5	TRBJ1-1	CASSPYRGPNTEAFF
TRBV5-1	TRBJ1-1	CASGTGIPNTEAFF
TRBV5-1	TRBJ1-1	CASSLGSGIGTEAFF
TRBV5-1	TRBJ2-2	CASSLDGHTGELFF
TRBV7-6	TRBJ1-3	CASSLSATGKRNTIYF
TRBV18	TRBJ2-1	CASSPLASGGSNEQFF
TRBV6-5	TRBJ1-6	CASSYRGQGNSPLHF
TRBV5-1	TRBJ1-4	CASSLGDRGLYEKLFF
TRBV9	TRBJ2-2	CASSVDGASNTGELFF
TRBV29-1	TRBJ1-1	CSAAGNTEAFF
TRBV5-4	TRBJ2-3	CASSFPRQGITDTQYF
TRBV9	TRBJ1-1	CASSVGPDPTGEAFF
TRBV28	TRBJ2-1	CASRGPQDRQFF
TRBV6-5	TRBJ2-1	CASRKEGVDEQFF
TRBV29-1	TRBJ2-3	CSVRQGGTDTQYF
TRBV7-9	TRBJ1-6	CASSLSGGRGGSPLHF
TRBV3-1/TRBV3-2	TRBJ1-6	CASSQVSNSPLHF
TRBV4-1	TRBJ1-6	CASSRQESTGVDSPLHF